This TCR beta chain originates from a study of Graves' ophthalmopathy and Graves' hyperthyroidism. Study-level background: Ophthalmopathy absent within 18 months of follow-up marked hyperthyroidism as stable. Study findings and constraints: For separating ophthalmopathy from stable hyperthyroidism, a 13-signature model gave 87.88% sensitivity and roughly 79% specificity. Blood also carried most expanded thyroid clonotypes exceeding 0.001 frequency.

Uncontrolled infections, pregnancy, lactation or other autoimmune diseases led to patient exclusion. This clonotype has a count of ten or more. Antigen specificity is unknown. In germline, CDR1 is DFQATT, CDR2 SNEGSKA (reference sequence). Trimming took off 5 bases at V and 7 bases at J, with 12 bases between the two ends. This CDR3 region has 12 residues. RNA transcripts provided the template for amplifying TCR beta CDR3 regions. Investigators did first-round RT-PCR with HTBI primers, then second-round multiplex PCR. MiXCR was run by TCRdb on the multiplex PCR reads, yielding one entry per CDR3 protein. The sample yields roughly 1.1 million distinct CDR3 sequences, 35% to 40% seen once.

Source material: peripheral blood or thyroid tissue (not recorded which). This TCR derives from an adult man with Graves' hyperthyroidism. This chain joins TRBV20-1 and TRBJ1-5; D is ambiguous. The CDR3, as DNA: TGCAGTGCTGAGCCGGGGAACCAGCCCCAGCATTTT. Protein sequence: CSAEPGNQPQHF.